The 12 T cell receptor beta chains in this list originate from one sample, sequenced in a study of cytomegalovirus exposure and HLA in healthy donors. In the PCR, 60 Vbeta and 13 Jbeta primers were used. Generated by immunoSEQ multiplex PCR, the TCRdb table keeps only in-frame clones and is missing some. The table lists about 100,000 clones, more than 70% of them singletons. The sequenced material came from PBMCs. The receptor set was obtained from a man between 18 and 29 years old in good health and CMV-seronegative.

J is TRBJ1-3 and V is TRBV27; no definite D call. V was pared by 5 bases and J by 4 bases, with 15 bases between. Germline V lookup: CDR1 MNHEY, CDR2 SMNVEV (reference sequence). The length of the CDR3 is 15 residues. CDR3 bases: TGTGCCAGCAGTGCCGCTCTGGGGAGGGGAAACACCATATATTTT. This encodes CASSAALGRGNTIYF.

This clone showed up just once. The chain uses TRBV7-9 and TRBJ2-7; D is unresolved. Trimming removed 5 bases at V and 4 bases at J, with 12 bases between. CDR1 is SEHNR and CDR2 is FQNEAQ in the germline V gene (reference sequence). The CDR3 totals 13 residues. The CDR3 spells CASSPESIYEQYF. The DNA for the CDR3 is TGTGCCAGCAGCCCCGAGTCGATATACGAGCAGTACTTC.

A few counts support this clone. The chain employs TRBV5-4 and TRBJ2-3; TRBD1 matches 8 bases. The V gene's germline CDR1 is SGHNT and CDR2 YYREEE (reference sequence). This CDR3 region has 14 residues. With 5 bases clipped from V and 4 bases from J, the junction kept 6 bases outside the gene matches. The CDR3, as DNA: TGTGCCAGCAGTCTGACAGGGGCGGCAGATACGCAGTATTTT. Its translation: CASSLTGAADTQYF.

This clone was counted a single time. This chain connects TRBV10-3 to TRBJ2-7; 7 bases map to TRBD1. Germline V gives CDR1 ENHRY, CDR2 SYGVKD. Trimming removed 2 bases from V and 3 bases from J; junction bases left unmatched: 13. This CDR3 region has 17 residues. CDR3 sequence reads: CAISEGGWGQKDYEQYF. The CDR3, as DNA: TGTGCCATCAGTGAGGGCGGATGGGGACAGAAAGACTACGAGCAGTACTTC.

The chain is built from TRBV11-3 and TRBJ2-1, with 14 bases matching TRBD2. Trimming took 5 bases from V and 8 from J; bases not matched to a gene: 20. This CDR3 is 20 amino acids long. The germline CDR1 and CDR2 sequences are SGHNT and YENEEA. CDR3: CASSHLTSGGAFSGIDEQFF. The CDR3, as DNA: TGTGCCAGCAGCCATCTGACTAGCGGGGGGGCATTTAGCGGGATAGATGAGCAGTTCTTC.

The V and J genes are TRBV7-6 and TRBJ2-2, with a tentative D call TRBD2 (7 bases). Germline V gene data show CDR1 as SGHVS and CDR2 as FNYEAQ. This CDR3 is built from 16 residues. Trimming shortened V by 3 bases and J by 7 bases, and 18 bases separated the two germline ends. The CDR3 nucleotides are TGTGCCAGCAGCTTGACCGGGGGGCCAGGAGGCGGGGAGCTGTTTTTT. Protein product: CASSLTGGPGGGELFF.

This rearrangement joins TRBV5-6 to TRBJ1-3; no clear D. CDR3 length: 14 residues. Germline CDR1 reads SGHDT; CDR2 reads YYEEEE. With 3 bases removed from V and 4 bases from J, the gap between germline ends came to 11 bases. The CDR3: CASSSRVSGNTIYF. The CDR3 DNA is TGTGCCAGCAGCTCACGGGTCTCAGGAAACACCATATATTTT.

V and J are TRBV7-2 and TRBJ2-1, with TRBD1 matching over 10 bases. This CDR3 spans 15 amino acids. CDR1 and CDR2 (germline): SGHTA, FQGNSA. V was pared by 2 bases and J by 3 bases, with 1 base of the junction left unmatched. For the CDR3, the DNA is TGTGCCAGCAGCTTACGGGACAGGGGCTACAATGAGCAGTTCTTC. Its translation is CASSLRDRGYNEQFF.

The chain couples TRBV10-3 to TRBJ1-2; TRBD1 agrees at 8 bases. Looked up from germline, CDR1 is ENHRY and CDR2 is SYGVKD. Trimming at V came to 4 bases and at J to 4 bases, leaving 11 bases not matched to a gene. The CDR3 is 16 residues long. The CDR3 nucleotides are TGTGCCATCAGTGCATCACTGACAGGGGAACTCTATGGCTACACCTTC. Amino acid sequence: CAISASLTGELYGYTF.

The CDR3 here is CASSESFDTGELFF. Here the CDR3 DNA reads TGTGCCAGCAGTGAATCCTTCGACACCGGGGAGCTGTTTTTT. The gene calls are TRBV25-1 and TRBJ2-2, with unresolved D. The germline V and J ends were trimmed by 1 base and 3 bases, with 6 bases remaining between them. This CDR3 is built from 14 residues. Germline CDR1 reads MGHDK; CDR2 reads SYGVNS.

The chain uses TRBV6-5 and TRBJ1-5, with D maybe TRBD1 (6 bases). This CDR3 is 13 amino acids long. V was cut by 5 bases and J by 5 bases, with 10 bases left in between. Germline loops: CDR1 MNHEY, CDR2 SVGAGI. CDR3 residues: CASSGRGYQPQHF. For the CDR3, the DNA is TGTGCCAGCAGTGGCAGGGGATATCAGCCCCAGCATTTT.

V usage is TRBV27 and J usage is TRBJ1-5; D is uncertain. Per the germline V gene, CDR1 is MNHEY and CDR2 is SMNVEV (reference sequence). The CDR3 length is 15 residues. V lost 2 bases and J 10 bases, leaving 18 bases between the germline ends. The DNA of the CDR3 is TGTGCCAGCAGTTTAAGAGCGGCGCAAGATCGTCCCCAGCATTTT. Encoded protein: CASSLRAAQDRPQHF.